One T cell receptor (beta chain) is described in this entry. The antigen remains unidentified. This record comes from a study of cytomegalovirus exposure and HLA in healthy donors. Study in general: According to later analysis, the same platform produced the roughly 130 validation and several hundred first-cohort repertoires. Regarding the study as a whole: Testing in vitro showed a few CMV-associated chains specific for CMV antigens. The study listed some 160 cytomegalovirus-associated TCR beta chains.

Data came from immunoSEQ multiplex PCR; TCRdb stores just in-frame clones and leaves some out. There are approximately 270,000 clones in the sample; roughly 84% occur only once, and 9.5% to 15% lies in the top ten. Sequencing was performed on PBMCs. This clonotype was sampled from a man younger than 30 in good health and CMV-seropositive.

The CDR3 DNA sequence: TGTGCCACCAGCAGCGCCTTAAGAGCGGGAGGAGAGACCCAGTACTTC. This translates into CATSSALRAGGETQYF. J is TRBJ2-5 and V is TRBV15; 9 nucleotides agree with TRBD2. Germline V gives CDR1 LNHNV, CDR2 YYDKDF (reference sequence). J was trimmed by 4 bases and V by 3 bases; bases with no gene match: 9. The length of the CDR3 is 16 residues.